This T cell receptor beta chain was profiled in a study of cytomegalovirus exposure and HLA in healthy donors. Study-level results: The authors later found TCR association rates varying by HLA locus, with DRB1 most and HLA-C fewest. Clonal expansion was found to be greater in HLA-associated TCR beta chains than in equally common others in a later analysis. The authors later linked a missense DCLRE1C variant to TCR beta V- and J-gene trimming.

Primers: 60 Vbeta forward and 13 Jbeta reverse. The assay was immunoSEQ multiplex PCR, and TCRdb's table has in-frame clones only and misses some. The sample carries about 190,000 clones, about 13% recorded once. A few counts support this clone. The antigen remains unidentified. Germline values: CDR1 SGHRS, CDR2 YFSETQ. V lost 4 bases, J lost 5 bases, and 5 bases stayed unmatched. This CDR3 spans 14 amino acids. The sample taken for sequencing was PBMCs. The rearrangement uses TRBV5-1 and TRBJ2-2; TRBD1 agrees at 7 bases. This clonotype was obtained from a man in his fifties or sixties in good health and CMV-seropositive. Written as DNA, the CDR3 is TGCGCCAGCAGCCGGACAGGTATTACCGGGGAGCTGTTTTTT. It codes for CASSRTGITGELFF.